This T cell receptor beta chain came from a study of blood T cell repertoires in COVID-19 (dated by TCRdb to the early 2020s). In the study overall: The collaborator samples originated in the United States, Italy and Spain and spanned the acute and convalescent phases of COVID-19. The prospective study material was composed of cDNA or gDNA derived from T cells, B-cell-depleted T cells, or PBMCs. Subjects who had been exposed to COVID-19, were actively infected with it, or had recovered from it provided the deeply sampled blood TCRbeta repertoires that made up the dataset. The repertoires were made available in a free public database intended to serve as a resource for research on the immune response to SARS-CoV-2. The samples were drawn from the first 160 participants of the ongoing ImmuneRACE study and from 1,254 subjects provided by 6 global collaborators. The sample metadata nearly always contained a de-identified subject ID, COVID-19 status, age in years and sex. Where available, HLA class I and class II types were obtained from metadata supplied by the sample provider rather than from assay-based typing.

The germline V gene gives CDR1 as MDHEN and CDR2 as SYDVKM. Trimming costs V 7 bases and J 6 bases, and their ends lie 12 bases apart. Including cysteine and phenylalanine, the CDR3 has 13 amino acids. CDR3 DNA is the only sequence kept; it has 39 bases, read in frame from the first base. TCRbeta CDR3 regions were amplified from genomic DNA using the immunoSEQ Assay, a bias-controlled multiplex PCR. Per the source publication's procedure: The number of nucleated cells in each sample was estimated from the amplification of reference gene primers within the assay. Sequence reads were collapsed and filtered to measure the absolute abundance of every unique TCRbeta CDR3 rearrangement. For each sample, productive Simpson clonality was calculated as the square root of Simpson's diversity index across productive rearrangements. TCRdb holds this immuneACCESS table with in-frame rearrangements only. Some clones are missing; in checked studies, unresolved V genes explain under half, and the rest has no known cause. D and trimming were read from the DNA, whereas the V and J calls and clone size are those reported in that table. For this sample there are 320,000 or so clones; about 85% appear just once. The ten largest make up 1.5% to 2% of the sample.

Participants in the prospective study were aged roughly 18 to 90 years, lived in approximately 26 United States geographic areas, and enrolled through a virtual design. In the prospective study, cohorts were assigned on the basis of participant-reported clinical history obtained from a screening survey and a study questionnaire. Exposed participants had been in contact, within 2 weeks of entering the study, with a person who had a PCR-confirmed or clinician-diagnosed case of COVID-19. In the prospective study, mobile phlebotomists collected whole blood, serum and a nasopharyngeal or oropharyngeal swab from each participant. Participants in the prospective study had the option to provide additional blood draws and questionnaires over a 2-month period. Blood samples from the prospective study were shipped frozen or at room temperature prior to DNA extraction. Remarks on this clone: No cognate antigen has been identified for it. No much larger clonotype is one base removed from it; base qualities were not supplied.

The full study reports these points: The quantity of clinical and demographic metadata differed by source and by participant and was supplied without curation.

This receptor was identified in a woman aged 30 to 39 who had been exposed to COVID-19. What was sequenced was PBMCs or T cells enriched from blood (not recorded which). Recombination joined TRBV28 with TRBJ1-4; the best D guess is TRBD1, with 6 bases matching. In nucleotide form, the sequence is TGTGCCAGCAAACAGGGCTCAGATGAAAAACTGTTTTTT. Protein translation: CASKQGSDEKLFF.